These 32 T cell receptor beta chains were all obtained from the same sample, sequenced in a study of technical replicates of blood from a few donors. The table came from immunoSEQ multiplex PCR; TCRdb's copy has only in-frame clones and leaves some out. Of some 87,000 clones detected, about 93% appear once; the ten largest clones hold about 0.4%. The sequencing input was T cells isolated from PBMCs. The source is a human donor in good health.

This chain connects TRBV28 to TRBJ2-7, with 8 bases that match TRBD2. CDR1 MDHEN and CDR2 SYDVKM come from the germline V gene. The V segment lost 6 bases and the J segment 0 bases; nucleotides outside the gene matches: 4. There are 14 residues in the CDR3. The CDR3 DNA follows: TGTGCCAGCAGACCCGGGGGGGGCTCCTACGAGCAGTACTTC. This encodes CASRPGGGSYEQYF.

The genes are TRBV5-1 and TRBJ1-1, with 7 bases matching TRBD1. The V segment lost 3 bases and the J segment 7 bases; nucleotides outside the gene matches: 3. Germline values: CDR1 SGHRS, CDR2 YFSETQ. This CDR3 region has 12 residues. The CDR3 protein is CASSYGDSEAFF. The CDR3 DNA reads as TGCGCCAGCAGCTACGGGGACAGTGAAGCTTTCTTT.

This sequence joins TRBV10-1 and TRBJ2-1; a possible D gene is TRBD2 (6 bases). The V gene's germline CDR1 is WNHNN and CDR2 SYGVQD (reference sequence). This CDR3 has 17 residues. V was clipped by 4 bases and J by 7 bases, with 23 bases between them. CDR3 in amino acids: CASSALGAGLGQNEQFF. Written as DNA, the CDR3 is TGCGCCAGCAGTGCGCTCGGGGCGGGATTAGGTCAGAATGAGCAGTTCTTC.

The V gene is TRBV7-9, the J gene TRBJ2-1; 7 bases fit TRBD2. Trimming at V came to 2 bases and at J to 3 bases, leaving 4 bases not matched to a gene. This CDR3 comprises 15 residues. Germline V gives CDR1 SEHNR, CDR2 FQNEAQ (reference sequence). DNA of the CDR3: TGTGCCAGCAGCTTACAGGCTAGCGGCTACAATGAGCAGTTCTTC. It encodes CASSLQASGYNEQFF.

The chain carries TRBV6-5 and TRBJ2-3, with D possibly matching TRBD1 (5 bases). This CDR3 comprises 12 residues. With 6 bases removed from V and 2 bases from J, the gap between germline ends came to 6 bases. CDR1 and CDR2 (germline): MNHEY, SVGAGI. The CDR3 DNA sequence: TGTGCCAGCAGGACAGTCACAGATACGCAGTATTTT. It translates to CASRTVTDTQYF.

The V gene is TRBV5-1, the J gene TRBJ2-1, with 11 nucleotides matching TRBD2. V lost 3 bases and J lost 5; bases outside the gene matches: 4. The CDR3 is 15 amino acids. Germline V gene sequence: CDR1 SGHRS, CDR2 YFSETQ. The CDR3 coding sequence is TGCGCCAGCAGCTCCGGGACTAGCGGCCACAATGAGCAGTTCTTC. This sequence encodes CASSSGTSGHNEQFF. The full variable domain, its missing parts supplied by reference TRBV5-1 and TRBJ2-1, is KAGVTQTPRYLIKTRGQQVTLSCSPISGHRSVSWYQQTPGQGLQFLFEYFSETQRNKGNFPGRFSGRQFSNSRSEMNVSTLELGDSALYLCASSSGTSGHNEQFFGPGTRLTVL.

The V and J genes are TRBV21-1 and TRBJ2-7; the table calls TRBD2, which could not be checked here. TRBV21-1 is annotated as a pseudogene. This CDR3 has 20 amino acids. CDR3 in DNA: TGTGCCAGCAGCAAAGGAGTCCGACACGCGGGAGTTTCTCCCCTCTACGAGCAGTACTTC. This encodes CASSKGVRHAGVSPLYEQYF.

In its sample, this clone was seen a few times. The chain employs TRBV10-1 and TRBJ2-1; TRBD2 is a possible D gene (7 bases). With 1 base removed from V and 5 bases from J, the gap between germline ends came to 12 bases. The CDR3 has 15 amino acids. Per germline, CDR1 WNHNN and CDR2 SYGVQD (reference sequence). The CDR3 sequence: CASSEWRGGHNEQFF. The CDR3 nucleotides are TGCGCCAGCAGTGAGTGGAGGGGGGGACACAATGAGCAGTTCTTC.

The rearrangement links TRBV5-1 to TRBJ1-3, with D perhaps TRBD1 (5 bases). The CDR3 is made up of 18 amino acids. Germline V CDR1 and CDR2: SGHRS, YFSETQ. Between the trimmed V and J ends, which lost 0 bases and 0 bases, there was a span of 16 bases. The CDR3 nucleotides are TGCGCCAGCAGCTTGGCGTCCCGGGGGAGGAACTCTGGAAACACCATATATTTT. Translation gives CASSLASRGRNSGNTIYF.

The chain joins TRBV30 to TRBJ2-7; D possibly corresponds to TRBD1 (5 bases). CDR1 and CDR2 from the germline V gene are GTSNPN and SVGIG (reference sequence). V was shortened by 7 bases and J by 4 bases, with 11 bases between the two germline ends. The CDR3 has 11 residues. The CDR3: CASDTNYEQYF. The CDR3 DNA follows: TGTGCCTCGGACACGAATTACGAGCAGTACTTC.

The chain uses TRBV30 and TRBJ2-1, with 10 bases matching TRBD2. Germline V gene lookup returns CDR1 GTSNPN and CDR2 SVGIG (reference sequence). Trimming removed 2 bases from V and 6 bases from J; junction bases left unmatched: 7. There are 15 residues in the CDR3. CDR3: CAWSLAAGGPNEQFF. CDR3 DNA: TGTGCCTGGAGTCTGGCAGCGGGAGGGCCCAATGAGCAGTTCTTC. The variable domain in full, completed from reference TRBV30 and TRBJ2-1, reads SQTIHQWPATLVQPVGSPLSLECTVEGTSNPNLYWYRQAAGRGLQLLFYSVGIGQISSEVPQNLSASRPQDRQFILSSKKLLLSDSGFYLCAWSLAAGGPNEQFFGPGTRLTVL.

The rearrangement uses TRBV4-3 and TRBJ2-7; D gene uncertain. The CDR3 contains 14 residues. Trimming took 0 bases from V and 2 from J, leaving 8 bases between them. Germline values: CDR1 LGHNA, CDR2 YSLEER. CDR3 sequence: CASSQEMSAYEQYF. CDR3 nucleotides: TGCGCCAGCAGCCAAGAAATGAGTGCCTACGAGCAGTACTTC.

CDR3 sequence (DNA): TGTGCCAGCAGAACTCAAACAGGGAACGGAAACACCATATATTTT. Translating gives CASRTQTGNGNTIYF. V is TRBV7-2 and J is TRBJ1-3, with D perhaps TRBD1 (6 bases). The CDR3 spans 15 residues. Germline CDR1 and CDR2: SGHTA and FQGNSA. V gave up 6 bases and J gave up 4 bases, with 16 bases separating them.

The CDR3 coding sequence is TGTGCCAGCAGCCCCGGACTAGCGGGCCACTACGAGCAGTACTTC. Protein sequence: CASSPGLAGHYEQYF. The rearrangement joins TRBV5-6 to TRBJ2-7; 11 bases agree with TRBD2. The V and J ends lost 4 bases and 3 bases, in that order; junction bases with no gene match: 6. The CDR3 spans 15 residues. Germline V CDR1 and CDR2: SGHDT, YYEEEE. The full variable domain, rest sourced from reference TRBV5-6 and TRBJ2-7, is DAGVTQSPTHLIKTRGQQVTLRCSPKSGHDTVSWYQQALGQGPQFIFQYYEEEERQRGNFPDRFSGHQFPNYSSELNVNALLLGDSALYLCASSPGLAGHYEQYFGPGTRLTVT.

The chain joins TRBV15 to TRBJ2-1, with 7 bases lining up with TRBD1. Germline lookup yields CDR1 LNHNV and CDR2 YYDKDF (reference sequence). The junction had 7 bases not matched to a gene; V was cut back by 3 bases and J by 5 bases. The length of the CDR3 is 15 residues. The CDR3 bases are TGTGCCACCAGCAGCGACAGGGAGTTAGACAATGAGCAGTTCTTC. Its protein is CATSSDRELDNEQFF. Full variable domain (rest looked up from reference TRBV15 and TRBJ2-1): DAMVIQNPRYQVTQFGKPVTLSCSQTLNHNVMYWYQQKSSQAPKLLFHYYDKDFNNEADTPDNFQSRRPNTSFCFLDIRSPGLGDTAMYLCATSSDRELDNEQFFGPGTRLTVL.

This chain joins TRBV30 and TRBJ1-1, with a tentative D call TRBD1 (5 bases). The V and J ends lost 3 bases and 1 base respectively, with 9 bases between them. CDR3 size: 13 residues. The germline gives CDR1 GTSNPN, CDR2 SVGIG (reference sequence). DNA for the CDR3: TGTGCCTGGAGGGACAACAAGAACACTGAAGCTTTCTTT. It is translated as CAWRDNKNTEAFF.

V is TRBV10-3 and J is TRBJ1-5; possibly TRBD1 for D (6 bases). Deletions cut 6 bases from V and 4 bases from J, with 10 bases between. This CDR3 comprises 13 residues. Germline V gives CDR1 ENHRY, CDR2 SYGVKD. CDR3 in amino acids: CAISGQKNQPQHF. The CDR3 DNA sequence: TGTGCCATCAGCGGACAGAAGAATCAGCCCCAGCATTTT.

The chain couples TRBV7-8 to TRBJ1-2, with D tentatively TRBD1 (6 bases). The germline gives CDR1 SGHVS, CDR2 FQNEAQ. The CDR3 has 12 residues. V lost 6 bases and J lost 5, with 10 bases in between. The DNA for the CDR3 is TGTGCCAGCAGTTATACAGGGTATGGCTACACCTTC. Protein product: CASSYTGYGYTF. Filled out from reference TRBV7-8 and TRBJ1-2, the complete variable domain reads GAGVSQSPRYKVAKRGQDVALRCDPISGHVSLFWYQQALGQGPEFLTYFQNEAQLDKSGLPSDRFFAERPEGSVSTLKIQRTQQEDSAVYLCASSYTGYGYTFGSGTRLTVV.

This clone was recorded only once. This chain connects TRBV5-4 to TRBJ2-1; no clear D gene. The V end lost 0 bases, the J end lost 7 bases, and 11 bases lay between the germline ends. The germline V gene encodes CDR1 SGHNT and CDR2 YYREEE (reference sequence). The CDR3 has 14 amino acids. The CDR3 spells CASSLEVEANEQFF. The CDR3, as DNA: TGTGCCAGCAGCTTGGAGGTCGAGGCGAATGAGCAGTTCTTC. The full variable domain, in which reference TRBV5-4 and TRBJ2-1 provide the parts outside the CDR3, is ETGVTQSPTHLIKTRGQQVTLRCSSQSGHNTVSWYQQALGQGPQFIFQYYREEENGRGNFPPRFSGLQFPNYSSELNVNALELDDSALYLCASSLEVEANEQFFGPGTRLTVL.

This clone was seen a single time. The chain couples TRBV27 to TRBJ2-7, with 9 positions matching TRBD1. Trimming took 4 bases from V and 4 from J; bases not matched to a gene: 8. CDR1 and CDR2 (germline): MNHEY, SMNVEV (reference sequence). The CDR3 consists of 15 residues. As DNA, the CDR3 is TGTGCCAGCAGTTCACCGGGACAGGGTAGTTACGAGCAGTACTTC. This codes for CASSSPGQGSYEQYF.

The V call is TRBV5-4, the J call TRBJ2-7, with D perhaps TRBD1 (6 bases). This CDR3 contains 14 residues. Germline V CDR1 and CDR2: SGHNT, YYREEE (reference sequence). Trimming took off 3 bases at V and 3 bases at J, with 13 bases between the two ends. The CDR3 bases are TGTGCCAGCAGCTCGAAAGGACAGCTCTACGAGCAGTACTTC. Residues: CASSSKGQLYEQYF.

The chain employs TRBV7-3 and TRBJ1-1, with D possibly matching TRBD1 (6 bases). This CDR3 is 13 amino acids long. Germline-derived CDR1 and CDR2 are SGHTA and FQGTGA. The ends were cut back, 5 bases at V and 3 bases at J, with 10 bases in the middle. CDR3 sequence: CASSQGSYTEAFF. The CDR3 nucleotides read TGTGCCAGCAGCCAGGGGAGTTACACTGAAGCTTTCTTT. The whole variable domain, remainder taken from reference TRBV7-3 and TRBJ1-1, is GAGVSQTPSNKVTEKGKYVELRCDPISGHTALYWYRQSLGQGPEFLIYFQGTGAADDSGLPNDRFFAVRPEGSVSTLKIQRTERGDSAVYLCASSQGSYTEAFFGQGTRLTVV.

The chain combines TRBV28 with TRBJ1-2, with TRBD1 identical over 7 bases. This CDR3 comprises 13 residues. V shed 3 bases, J shed 6 bases, and the junction held 4 bases outside the gene matches. CDR1 and CDR2 (germline): MDHEN, SYDVKM. The CDR3 DNA sequence: TGTGCCAGCAGTTTGTTTGGGACAGATGGCTACACCTTC. Translated, it gives CASSLFGTDGYTF.

The chain is built from TRBV6-1 and TRBJ1-4; the D gene is possibly TRBD1 (5 bases). V was trimmed by 1 base and J by 8 bases, leaving 11 bases between them. Germline V lookup: CDR1 MNHNS, CDR2 SASEGT. CDR3 length: 14 amino acids. DNA of the CDR3: TGTGCCAGCAGTGAAGGGTGGGGCCGGGAAAAACTGTTTTTT. Encoded protein: CASSEGWGREKLFF.

This rearrangement joins TRBV27 to TRBJ2-7, with unresolved D. Germline V lookup: CDR1 MNHEY, CDR2 SMNVEV (reference sequence). Trimming took off 8 bases at V and 0 bases at J, with 5 bases between the two ends. The CDR3 has 11 residues. CDR3 residues: CASASSYEQYF. DNA for the CDR3: TGTGCCAGCGCGAGCTCCTACGAGCAGTACTTC.

The V and J genes are TRBV7-9 and TRBJ1-5; the D gene is possibly TRBD1 (5 bases). Germline V gene sequence: CDR1 SEHNR, CDR2 FQNEAQ (reference sequence). The V and J ends lost 5 bases and 0 bases respectively, with 11 bases between them. The CDR3 sequence is 15 residues long. This CDR3 reads CASSIDSYSNQPQHF. CDR3 sequence (DNA): TGTGCCAGCAGCATTGACAGTTATAGCAATCAGCCCCAGCATTTT.

The chain is built from TRBV15 and TRBJ1-1; TRBD1 matches at 9 bases. This CDR3 spans 16 amino acids. Germline CDR1 is LNHNV and CDR2 is YYDKDF (reference sequence). V lost 5 bases, J lost 1 base, and 8 bases stayed unmatched. The CDR3 DNA follows: TGTGCCACCAGCGATACCGCGACAGGGGGGAACACTGAAGCTTTCTTT. It encodes CATSDTATGGNTEAFF.

The chain links TRBV2 to TRBJ1-5; 9 bases are shared with TRBD1. Germline-derived CDR1 and CDR2 are SNHLY and FYNNEI. This CDR3 is built from 15 residues. Losses at the gene ends were 1 base for V and 7 bases for J; bases not matched to a gene: 5. CDR3 amino acids: CASSEGTGAVQPQHF. The CDR3 DNA sequence: TGTGCCAGCAGTGAAGGGACAGGGGCCGTACAGCCCCAGCATTTT.

The rearrangement uses TRBV7-6 and TRBJ2-2, with TRBD1 matching over 7 bases. Germline V gene sequence: CDR1 SGHVS, CDR2 FNYEAQ. This CDR3 is built from 15 residues. V lost 6 bases to trimming and J lost 0 bases; unmatched junction nucleotides: 4. The CDR3 region has the DNA TGTGCCAGCAGGGGGACAGACACGAACACCGGGGAGCTGTTTTTT. Translated, it gives CASRGTDTNTGELFF.

The chain uses TRBV30 and TRBJ1-1, with 8 nucleotides matching TRBD1. Looked up from germline, CDR1 is GTSNPN and CDR2 is SVGIG (reference sequence). This CDR3 has 14 residues. V lost 5 bases, J lost 5 bases, and 10 bases stayed unmatched. CDR3 DNA sequence: TGTGCCTGGGACCGGACAGGGTTCGCGACTGAAGCTTTCTTT. Encoded protein: CAWDRTGFATEAFF.

Comment on this clone: At one end, the junction sequence differs from germline, possibly due to a read error. The J gene is TRBJ1-4, the V gene TRBV2; D is possibly TRBD1 (5 bases). The CDR3 has 14 amino acids. Germline CDR1 reads SNHLY; CDR2 reads FYNNEI. This CDR3 is CASREEGSAEKLFF. CDR3 in DNA: TGTGCCAGCAGGGAAGAGGGGTCGGCTGAAAAACTGTTTTTT.

This sequence joins TRBV19 and TRBJ1-3; no clear D. The CDR3 is 14 residues long. V dropped 6 bases and J dropped 4 bases, with 13 bases sitting between them. The germline CDR1 and CDR2 sequences are LNHDA and SQIVND (reference sequence). CDR3 in DNA: TGTGCCAGTAGACGAAAAGAGAGCGGAAACACCATATATTTT. It codes for CASRRKESGNTIYF.